The rows below give T cell receptor beta chains drawn from one sample of a study of blood T cell repertoires in COVID-19. Clones were read by immunoSEQ multiplex PCR, and TCRdb kept only the in-frame ones, dropping some. The sample contains 55,000 to 65,000 clones, approximately 91% of which appear only once. The sequenced material came from peripheral blood. The source is a human donor in a cohort sampled during active COVID-19. Both conserved end residues are part of each CDR3. D genes are given only for firm matches. Size values are once, few and many counts, or a class for expanded clones, and some rows have none.

NA	TRBV7-9	TRBJ2-7	TRBD2	CASSVAGASSYEQYF	TGTGCCAGCAGCGTAGCGGGAGCATCGTCCTACGAGCAGTACTTC
NA	TRBV27	TRBJ2-1	TRBD2	CASRTSGRSYNEQFF	TGTGCCAGCCGGACTAGCGGGCGCTCCTACAATGAGCAGTTCTTC
NA	TRBV19	TRBJ2-2	TRBD2	CASSIRLAKNTGELFF	TGTGCCAGTAGTATCAGACTAGCAAAGAACACCGGGGAGCTGTTTTTT
NA	TRBV11-2	TRBJ1-1	NA	CASSLGLTEAFF	TGTGCCAGCAGCTTAGGTCTCACTGAAGCTTTCTTT
NA	TRBV12-3/TRBV12-4	TRBJ1-2	NA	CASSPDRLAGYTF	TGTGCCAGCAGCCCGGACAGACTCGCTGGCTACACCTTC
NA	TRBV2	TRBJ2-5	TRBD2	CASSVGRGGQETQYF	TGTGCCAGCAGTGTGGGTCGGGGGGGCCAAGAGACCCAGTACTTC
NA	TRBV5-4	TRBJ2-1	TRBD2	CASRPTSGSNNEQFF	TGTGCCAGCAGACCGACTAGCGGGAGCAACAATGAGCAGTTCTTC
NA	TRBV5-4	TRBJ1-6	NA	CASSLGGAGSPLHF	TGTGCCAGCAGCTTGGGGGGCGCCGGGTCACCCCTCCACTTT
NA	TRBV19	TRBJ2-3	TRBD1	CASSIGDRVTDTQYF	TGTGCCAGTAGTATAGGGGACAGGGTTACAGATACGCAGTATTTT
few	TRBV28	TRBJ2-2	NA	CASTFPQSGNTGELFF	TGTGCCAGCACCTTCCCCCAAAGCGGGAACACCGGGGAGCTGTTTTTT
NA	TRBV19	TRBJ2-1	TRBD1	CASNPRDSSYNEQFF	TGTGCCAGTAACCCTAGGGACAGCTCCTACAATGAGCAGTTCTTC
NA	TRBV7-3	TRBJ2-2	TRBD2	CASSQGTTNTGELFF	TGTGCCAGCAGCCAAGGGACTACCAACACCGGGGAGCTGTTTTTT
NA	TRBV6-2/TRBV6-3	TRBJ2-3	TRBD2	CASSLLRGLAGRDTQYF	TGTGCCAGCAGTCTTCTCCGGGGACTAGCGGGAAGAGATACGCAGTATTTT
NA	TRBV19	TRBJ2-1	TRBD2	CASSTGLAGYNEQFF	TGTGCCAGTAGTACCGGACTAGCGGGATACAATGAGCAGTTCTTC
NA	TRBV6-2/TRBV6-3	TRBJ2-3	NA	CASSYSQTRAGTDTQYF	TGTGCCAGCAGTTACTCGCAGACTAGGGCGGGGACAGATACGCAGTATTTT
NA	TRBV5-1	TRBJ2-3	NA	CASSLERSTDTQYF	TGCGCCAGCAGCTTGGAACGGAGCACAGATACGCAGTATTTT
NA	TRBV6-5	TRBJ2-2	TRBD1	CASSYGQATGELFF	TGTGCCAGCAGTTACGGACAGGCAACCGGGGAGCTGTTTTTT
NA	TRBV28	TRBJ2-2	NA	CASSFGGANTGELFF	TGTGCCAGCAGTTTTGGAGGGGCGAACACCGGGGAGCTGTTTTTT
NA	TRBV2	TRBJ1-1	NA	CASSGVRGNTEAFF	TGTGCCAGCAGTGGGGTCAGGGGGAACACTGAAGCTTTCTTT
NA	TRBV5-1	TRBJ1-6	NA	CASSPTGDNSPLHF	TGCGCCAGCAGCCCGACAGGCGACAATTCACCCCTCCACTTT
NA	TRBV6-2/TRBV6-3	TRBJ2-1	NA	CASSYSRGGGIIYEQFF	TGTGCCAGCAGTTACAGTCGTGGGGGAGGAATTATCTATGAGCAGTTCTTC
NA	TRBV7-8	TRBJ1-4	NA	CASSLRENFLEKLFF	TGTGCCAGCAGCTTACGGGAAAACTTTTTGGAAAAACTGTTTTTT
NA	TRBV3-1/TRBV3-2	TRBJ2-7	NA	CASSQVAHEQYF	TGTGCCAGCAGCCAAGTAGCCCACGAGCAGTACTTC
NA	TRBV7-9	TRBJ1-2	NA	CASSPGFYGYTF	TGTGCCAGCAGCCCAGGGTTCTATGGCTACACCTTC
NA	TRBV11-3	TRBJ2-2	NA	CASSLAGTGELFF	TGTGCCAGCAGCTTAGCGGGCACCGGGGAGCTGTTTTTT
once	TRBV6-2/TRBV6-3	TRBJ2-7	TRBD2	CASNYRQGLAAEQYF	TGTGCCAGCAATTACCGCCAGGGACTAGCGGCCGAGCAGTACTTC
NA	TRBV6-4	TRBJ2-3	TRBD2	CASSAGLAGDTQYF	TGTGCCAGCAGCGCGGGACTAGCGGGGGATACGCAGTATTTT
NA	TRBV5-1	TRBJ1-1	NA	CASSLTDTAEAFF	TGCGCCAGCAGCTTGACCGACACGGCTGAAGCTTTCTTT
NA	TRBV3-1/TRBV3-2	TRBJ1-3	TRBD1	CASSQGPRGRGPGNTIYF	TGTGCCAGCAGCCAAGGGCCGCGGGGTAGGGGGCCTGGAAACACCATATATTTT
NA	TRBV7-8	TRBJ2-2	NA	CASSSPVGELFF	TGTGCCAGCAGCTCCCCCGTCGGGGAGCTGTTTTTT
NA	TRBV5-4	TRBJ2-5	TRBD2	CASSLPGLATETQYF	TGTGCCAGCAGCTTGCCGGGACTAGCGACGGAGACCCAGTACTTC
NA	TRBV5-1	TRBJ1-2	NA	CASSPRTDPNYGYTF	TGCGCCAGCAGCCCGCGGACAGACCCTAACTATGGCTACACCTTC
NA	TRBV27	TRBJ2-3	NA	CASSLGPGRGVDTQYF	TGTGCCAGCAGTTTAGGTCCAGGGAGGGGGGTGGATACGCAGTATTTT
NA	TRBV19	TRBJ1-2	TRBD1	CASKGTTYYRGLNYGYTF	TGTGCCAGTAAGGGAACGACTTACTACAGGGGGCTAAACTATGGCTACACCTTC
NA	TRBV12-3/TRBV12-4	TRBJ2-7	NA	CASSRKGGLALCF	TGTGCCAGCAGCCGCAAGGGGGGGCTAGCTTTATGTTTC
few	TRBV29-1	TRBJ2-7	NA	CSVMTNYEQYF	TGCAGCGTGATGACAAACTACGAGCAGTACTTC
NA	TRBV6-2/TRBV6-3	TRBJ2-1	TRBD1	CASSYSKINRGRVYNEQFF	TGTGCCAGCAGTTACTCGAAAATCAACAGGGGGCGAGTCTACAATGAGCAGTTCTTC
NA	TRBV3-1/TRBV3-2	TRBJ2-3	TRBD2	CASSATLDPLGREGRRTDTQYF	TGTGCCAGCAGCGCCACACTCGACCCACTTGGGCGGGAGGGCCGGAGGACAGATACGCAGTATTTT
NA	TRBV5-1	TRBJ2-7	TRBD2	CASSRGVANLYEQYF	TGCGCCAGCAGCCGGGGGGTCGCCAACCTCTACGAGCAGTACTTC
NA	TRBV11-3	TRBJ2-2	NA	CASSLDSGLAANTGELFF	TGTGCCAGCAGCTTAGATTCAGGCCTAGCCGCGAACACCGGGGAGCTGTTTTTT
NA	TRBV28	TRBJ2-3	TRBD1	CASSPGTGDTDTQYF	TGTGCCAGCAGTCCCGGGACAGGTGACACAGATACGCAGTATTTT
NA	TRBV7-2	TRBJ2-7	NA	CASSLGGYSYEQYF	TGTGCCAGCAGCTTAGGAGGGTACTCCTACGAGCAGTACTTC
NA	TRBV9	TRBJ2-1	TRBD2	CASSVSEPLASGKSGEQFF	TGTGCCAGCAGCGTAAGTGAGCCCCTGGCTAGCGGGAAATCCGGTGAGCAGTTCTTC
NA	TRBV5-1	TRBJ1-2	TRBD1	CASTWTGRGTNYGYTF	TGCGCCAGCACCTGGACAGGGAGGGGTACTAACTATGGCTACACCTTC
NA	TRBV7-9	TRBJ2-1	NA	CASTSPTINNEQFF	TGTGCCAGCACTTCCCCTACTATAAACAATGAGCAGTTCTTC
NA	TRBV5-1	TRBJ2-3	NA	CASSLGGSPTDTQYF	TGCGCCAGCAGCTTGGGCGGATCACCTACAGATACGCAGTATTTT
few	TRBV5-4	TRBJ2-7	NA	CASRDQGSSYEQYF	TGTGCCAGCAGAGATCAGGGAAGCTCCTACGAGCAGTACTTC
NA	TRBV7-9	TRBJ1-5	NA	CASSTIPTGPDLDSNQPQHF	TGTGCCAGCAGCACCATCCCAACAGGGCCGGACTTAGATAGCAATCAGCCCCAGCATTTT
NA	TRBV4-3	TRBJ1-1	NA	CASSQDPGWGGNTEAFF	TGCGCCAGCAGCCAAGATCCGGGGTGGGGGGGTAACACTGAAGCTTTCTTT
NA	TRBV27	TRBJ1-2	NA	CASSLQVNYGYTF	TGTGCCAGCAGTCTCCAGGTGAACTATGGCTACACCTTC
NA	TRBV10-2	TRBJ2-7	NA	CATSPLAPSSYEQYF	TGCGCCACCTCCCCCCTAGCGCCGAGCTCCTACGAGCAGTACTTC
NA	TRBV6-6	TRBJ2-7	TRBD2	CASSYRIGRAAYEQYF	TGTGCCAGCAGTTACCGTATCGGGAGGGCCGCCTACGAGCAGTACTTC
once	TRBV10-2	TRBJ2-3	TRBD2	CASTGLAGSTDTQYF	TGCGCCAGCACTGGACTAGCGGGGTCCACAGATACGCAGTATTTT
NA	TRBV28	TRBJ2-7	TRBD2	CASSRGTSGKYEQYF	TGTGCCAGCAGTCGGGGGACTAGCGGGAAGTACGAGCAGTACTTC
NA	TRBV2	TRBJ1-6	NA	CASRAGGAAAPLHF	TGTGCCAGCAGGGCGGGGGGCGCGGCGGCACCCCTCCACTTT